What follows describes a single TCR beta chain. Its specificity is unknown. The data belong to a study of shared clonotypes between healthy human individuals. General observations from the study: Depth was large, yet rarefaction showed that sorted-subset sequencing was incomplete.

Sequenced by immunoSEQ multiplex PCR; TCRdb stores in-frame clones only, minus some. The sample holds under 1,100,000 clones; about 80% are singletons and the top ten take 0.55% to 0.7%. CDR3 size: 16 residues. With 0 bases removed from V and 3 bases from J, the gap between germline ends came to 11 bases. Germline CDR1 is SGHAT and CDR2 is FQDESV (reference sequence). The chain carries TRBV11-1 and TRBJ2-2, with D tentatively TRBD2 (5 bases). The sequence came from a man aged 18-30 years in good health. Some clones in this sample may be carry-over from other donors' samples. The sequenced material came from memory CD4+ T cells from PBMCs. Specified subset: CD45RA-negative fraction. The CDR3 region has the DNA TGTGCCAGCAGCTTAGCGCGGGTTCTTGACACCGGGGAGCTGTTTTTT. Protein product: CASSLARVLDTGELFF. Full variable domain (rest looked up from reference TRBV11-1 and TRBJ2-2): EAEVAQSPRYKITEKSQAVAFWCDPISGHATLYWYRQILGQGPELLVQFQDESVVDDSQLPKDRFSAERLKGVDSTLKIQPAELGDSAMYLCASSLARVLDTGELFFGEGSRLTVL.